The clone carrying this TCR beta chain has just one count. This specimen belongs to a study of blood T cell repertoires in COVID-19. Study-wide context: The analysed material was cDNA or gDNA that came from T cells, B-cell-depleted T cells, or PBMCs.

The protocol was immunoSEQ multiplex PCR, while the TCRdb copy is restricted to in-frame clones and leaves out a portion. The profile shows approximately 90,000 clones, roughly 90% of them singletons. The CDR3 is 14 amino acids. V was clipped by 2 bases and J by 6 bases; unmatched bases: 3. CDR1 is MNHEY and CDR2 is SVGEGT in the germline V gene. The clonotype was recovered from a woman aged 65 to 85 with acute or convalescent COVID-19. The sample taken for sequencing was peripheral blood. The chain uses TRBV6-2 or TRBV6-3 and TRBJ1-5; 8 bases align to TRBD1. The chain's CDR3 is CASSYPQGAQPQHF. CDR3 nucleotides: TGTGCCAGCAGTTACCCCCAGGGGGCTCAGCCCCAGCATTTT.